The source of this TCR beta chain is a study of beta chain features in type 1 diabetes. Sequenced material consisted of expressed TCRB transcripts (all of the isolated RNA was reverse transcribed). The assay was immunoSEQ multiplex PCR, and TCRdb's table has in-frame clones only and misses some. Here the sample spans hundreds of thousands of clones, approximately 14% being singletons. The CDR3 spans 15 residues. The germline V gene encodes CDR1 LNHDA and CDR2 SQIVND (reference sequence). This clone has a handful of counts. One end of the junction is discordant with germline, which a read error may explain.

The receptor was derived from a man aged 30 to 39 in good health. Sequencing was carried out using central memory CD4+ T cells from blood. J is TRBJ2-2 and V is TRBV19, with 9 bases matching TRBD2. The CDR3 DNA follows: TGTGCCAGTACTATAAGCGGGGGGCACACCGGGGAGCTGTTTTTT. This gives the protein CASTISGGHTGELFF.